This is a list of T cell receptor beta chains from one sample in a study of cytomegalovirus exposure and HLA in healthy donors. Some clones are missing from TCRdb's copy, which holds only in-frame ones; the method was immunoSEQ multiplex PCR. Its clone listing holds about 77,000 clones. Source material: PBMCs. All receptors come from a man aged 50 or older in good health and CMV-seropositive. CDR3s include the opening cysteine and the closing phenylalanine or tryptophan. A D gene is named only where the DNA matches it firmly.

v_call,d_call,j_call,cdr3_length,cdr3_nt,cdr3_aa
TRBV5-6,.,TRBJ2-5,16,TGTGCCAGCAGCTTACTCGTTACCGGGAACCAAGAGACCCAGTACTTC,CASSLLVTGNQETQYF
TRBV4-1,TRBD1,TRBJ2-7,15,TGCGCCAGCAGCATACAGGACAGGGCAGACCACGAGCAGTACTTC,CASSIQDRADHEQYF
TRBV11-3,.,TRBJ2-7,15,TGTGCCAGCAGCTTAGATACGACGGGGGAAGGCGAGCAGTACTTC,CASSLDTTGEGEQYF
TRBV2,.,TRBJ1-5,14,TGTGCCAGTACCTCGGGGGAAGGCGATCAGCCCCAGCATTTT,CASTSGEGDQPQHF
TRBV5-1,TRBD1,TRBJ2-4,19,TGCGCCAGCATCCGAAAGGGACAGGGTCTTAGAATAGCCAAAAACATTCAGTACTTC,CASIRKGQGLRIAKNIQYF
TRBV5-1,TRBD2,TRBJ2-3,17,TGCGCCAGCAGCTTGGCCAGCGGACTAGCGAGAACAGATACGCAGTATTTT,CASSLASGLARTDTQYF
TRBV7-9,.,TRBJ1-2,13,TGTGCCAGCAGCCTAGACAGGTCTGATGGCTACACCTTC,CASSLDRSDGYTF
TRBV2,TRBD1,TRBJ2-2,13,TGTGCCAGCAGACAGGGGGCAATCGGGGAGCTGTTTTTT,CASRQGAIGELFF
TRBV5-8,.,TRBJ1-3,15,TGTGCCAGCGTTGGCGGTCGGGGCTCTGGAAACACCATATATTTT,CASVGGRGSGNTIYF
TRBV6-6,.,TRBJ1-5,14,TGTGCCAGCAGTTACAGGGGTAGCAATCAGCCCCAGCATTTT,CASSYRGSNQPQHF
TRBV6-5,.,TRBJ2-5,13,TGTGCCAGCAGTTCGCGGACAGAAGAGACCCAGTACTTC,CASSSRTEETQYF